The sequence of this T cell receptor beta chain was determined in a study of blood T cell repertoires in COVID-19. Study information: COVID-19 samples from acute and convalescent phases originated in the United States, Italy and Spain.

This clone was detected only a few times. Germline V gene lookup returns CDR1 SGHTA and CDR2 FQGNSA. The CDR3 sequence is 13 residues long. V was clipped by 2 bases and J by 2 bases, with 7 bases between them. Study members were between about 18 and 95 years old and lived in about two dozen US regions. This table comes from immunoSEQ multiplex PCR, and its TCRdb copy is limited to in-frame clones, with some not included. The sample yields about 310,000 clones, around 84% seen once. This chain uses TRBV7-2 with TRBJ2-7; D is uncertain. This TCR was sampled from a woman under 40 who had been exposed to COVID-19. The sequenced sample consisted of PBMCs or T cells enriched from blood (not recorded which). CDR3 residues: CASSLKSPYEQYF. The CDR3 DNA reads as TGTGCCAGCAGCTTAAAGAGTCCCTACGAGCAGTACTTC. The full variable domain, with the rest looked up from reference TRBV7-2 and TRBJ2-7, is GAGVSQSPSNKVTEKGKDVELRCDPISGHTALYWYRQSLGQGLEFLIYFQGNSAPDKSGLPSDRFSAERTGGSVSTLTIQRTQQEDSAVYLCASSLKSPYEQYFGPGTRLTVT.